A selection of T cell receptor beta chains follows, all from one sample in a study of long-term antiretroviral therapy in people with HIV. Clones were sequenced by immunoSEQ multiplex PCR, and TCRdb holds only the in-frame ones, with some missing. Counted here are over 15,000 clones, 70% to 85% occurring once; the ten biggest clones make up nearly 8%. The sample was unsorted PBMCs, taken 0.9 years after starting antiretroviral therapy. Source of these receptors: a man younger than 35 with HIV. Each CDR3 is given with its conserved first and last residue. The D gene is left open where the match is weak. Clone size appears in some rows only: once, few, many, or a class for an expanded clone.

TRBJ1-2	NA	TRBV11-2	NA	TGTGCCAGCAGAAAAACCGGGGGGCCCTTAGGCTATGGCTACACCTTC	CASRKTGGPLGYGYTF
TRBJ1-3	NA	TRBV6-5	NA	TGTGCCAGCAGCAGGGGATACTCTGGAAACACCATATATTTT	CASSRGYSGNTIYF
TRBJ2-2	TRBD1	TRBV7-3	NA	TGTGCCAGCAGGCCAAGCGAACAGGGGGTCGGGGAGCTGTTTTTT	CASRPSEQGVGELFF
TRBJ2-1	TRBD1	TRBV2	once	TGTGCCAGCAGCCCGGGACAGGGCAGGCAGGAGCAGTTCTTC	CASSPGQGRQEQFF
TRBJ2-1	NA	TRBV19	NA	TGTGCCAGTAGTAATGGTTACAATGAGCAGTTCTTC	CASSNGYNEQFF
TRBJ2-2	NA	TRBV4-1	few	TGCGCCAGCAGCCAAGGCACCGGGGAGCTGTTTTTT	CASSQGTGELFF
TRBJ2-2	NA	TRBV11-2	NA	TGTGCCAGCAGCCCGGGTACGTGGGAACCGAACACCGGGGAGCTGTTTTTT	CASSPGTWEPNTGELFF
TRBJ2-7	TRBD2	TRBV30	NA	TGTGCCTGGAGTGTAAGTAGCGGGGGAGAGCAGTACTTC	CAWSVSSGGEQYF
TRBJ1-6	NA	TRBV4-2	few	TGTGCCAGCAGCCAATATTTAGGGAATTCACCCCTCCACTTT	CASSQYLGNSPLHF
TRBJ2-1	NA	TRBV27	medium-sized	TGTGCCAGCAGGACCGGGGTGGACAATGAGCAGTTCTTC	CASRTGVDNEQFF
TRBJ1-1	TRBD1	TRBV7-2	NA	TGTGCCAACTCACAGGGGAGATGGAACACTGAAGCTTTCTTT	CANSQGRWNTEAFF
TRBJ2-5	TRBD2	TRBV10-3	NA	TGTGCCATCAGTGGCGGGGCGGGAGGAGCTCAAGAGACCCAGTACTTC	CAISGGAGGAQETQYF
TRBJ1-3	NA	TRBV6-6	once	TGTGCCAGCAGTTCGTCCAGTGGCTCTGGAAACACCATATATTTT	CASSSSSGSGNTIYF
TRBJ2-2	NA	TRBV9	NA	TGTGCCAGCAGCGTAGTAGACGGGGAGCTGTTTTTT	CASSVVDGELFF
TRBJ1-4	NA	TRBV5-1	NA	TGCGCCAGCAGGGGGCACGGGGATGAAAAACTGTTTTTT	CASRGHGDEKLFF
TRBJ2-7	TRBD2	TRBV28	once	TGTGCCAGCAGTTTATGGGGGGGGACCTACGAGCAGTACTTC	CASSLWGGTYEQYF
TRBJ2-2	NA	TRBV27	NA	TGTGCCAGCACGAGGATTCCCGGGGAGCTGTTTTTT	CASTRIPGELFF
TRBJ2-2	NA	TRBV19	NA	TGTGCCAGTAGTACCTTGACCGGGGAGCTGTTTTTT	CASSTLTGELFF
TRBJ2-4	TRBD1	TRBV2	NA	TGTGCCAGCAGTGCGGACAGGATAGCCAAAAACATTCAGTACTTC	CASSADRIAKNIQYF
TRBJ2-5	NA	TRBV7-9	NA	TGTGCCAGCAGCTCTCCCGACAGGAACCAAGAGACCCAGTACTTC	CASSSPDRNQETQYF
TRBJ1-5	NA	TRBV27	NA	TGTGCCAGCAGTCCAACCCACGGGGACCAGCCCCAGCATTTT	CASSPTHGDQPQHF
TRBJ1-1	TRBD1	TRBV6-1	NA	TGTGCCAGCACCCCGACAGGGGTGAACACTGAAGCTTTCTTT	CASTPTGVNTEAFF
TRBJ1-1	NA	TRBV19	NA	TGTGCCAGTAACCCAGGGGTGGGCACTGAAGCTTTCTTT	CASNPGVGTEAFF
TRBJ1-1	NA	TRBV11-2	NA	TGTGCCAGCAGCTCCATACAGGGTGAAGCTTTCTTT	CASSSIQGEAFF
TRBJ2-1	NA	TRBV15	once	TGTGCCACCAGCAGGGCAATGAAGGGCAATGAGCAGTTCTTC	CATSRAMKGNEQFF
TRBJ1-1	NA	TRBV15	NA	TGTGCCACCAGCAGAGACGGGCACCCCCGGGAAGCTTTCTTT	CATSRDGHPREAFF
TRBJ1-2	NA	TRBV7-9	few	TGTGCCAGCAGCTTGGGGGGCGATGGCTACACCTTC	CASSLGGDGYTF
TRBJ1-4	NA	TRBV28	NA	TGTGCCAGCAGTAAGGGGGGGTCTAATGAAAAACTGTTTTTT	CASSKGGSNEKLFF
TRBJ2-7	TRBD2	TRBV7-8	NA	TGTGCCAGCAGCCCAAGACTAGCGGAGGTTTCCTACGAGCAGTACTTC	CASSPRLAEVSYEQYF
TRBJ1-4	NA	TRBV7-9	NA	TGTGCCAGCAGTAGGGACCCACCAACTAATGAAAAACTGTTTTTT	CASSRDPPTNEKLFF